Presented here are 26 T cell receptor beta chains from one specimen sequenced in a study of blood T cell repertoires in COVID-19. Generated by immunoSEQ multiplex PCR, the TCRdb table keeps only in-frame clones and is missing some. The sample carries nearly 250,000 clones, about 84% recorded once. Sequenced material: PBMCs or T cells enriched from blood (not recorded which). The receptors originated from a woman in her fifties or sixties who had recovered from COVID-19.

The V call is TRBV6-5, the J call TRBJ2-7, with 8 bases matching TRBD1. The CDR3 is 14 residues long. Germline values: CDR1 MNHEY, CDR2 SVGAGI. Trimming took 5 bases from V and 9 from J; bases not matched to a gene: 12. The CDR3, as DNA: TGTGCCAGCAGTCCACATGGACAGGGACTTGTGCAGTACTTC. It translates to CASSPHGQGLVQYF.

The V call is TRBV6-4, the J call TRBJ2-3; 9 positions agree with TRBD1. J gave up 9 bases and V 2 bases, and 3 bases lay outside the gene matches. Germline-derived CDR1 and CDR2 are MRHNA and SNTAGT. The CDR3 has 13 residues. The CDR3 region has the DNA TGTGCCAGCAGTGACAACAGGGGGCAGACGCAGTATTTT. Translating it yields CASSDNRGQTQYF.

This CDR3 reads CASSVQGAGNTIYF. CDR3 DNA: TGTGCCAGCAGCGTACAGGGGGCTGGAAACACCATATATTTT. This chain joins TRBV7-6 and TRBJ1-3; TRBD1 matches at 8 bases. The junction had 2 bases not matched to a gene; V was cut back by 5 bases and J by 2 bases. Looked up from germline, CDR1 is SGHVS and CDR2 is FNYEAQ. CDR3 length: 14 amino acids.

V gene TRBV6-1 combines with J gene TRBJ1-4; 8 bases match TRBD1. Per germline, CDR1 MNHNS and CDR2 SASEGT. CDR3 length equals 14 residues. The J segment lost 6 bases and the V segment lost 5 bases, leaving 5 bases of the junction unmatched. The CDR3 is CASSNRGRDEKLFF. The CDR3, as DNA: TGTGCCAGCAGTAACAGGGGGAGAGATGAAAAACTGTTTTTT.

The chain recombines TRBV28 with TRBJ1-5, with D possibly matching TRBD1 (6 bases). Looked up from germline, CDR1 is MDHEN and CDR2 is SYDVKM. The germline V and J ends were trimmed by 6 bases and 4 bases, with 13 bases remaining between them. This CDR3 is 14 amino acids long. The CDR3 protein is CASSSGGANQPQHF. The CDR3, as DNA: TGTGCCAGCAGCTCCGGGGGGGCGAATCAGCCCCAGCATTTT.

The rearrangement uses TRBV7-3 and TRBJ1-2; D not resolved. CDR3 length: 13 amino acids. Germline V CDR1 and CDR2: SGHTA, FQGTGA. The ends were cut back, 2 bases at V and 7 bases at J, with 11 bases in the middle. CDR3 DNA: TGTGCCAGCAGCTTAGGTGCGCGGGGTGGCTACACCTTC. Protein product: CASSLGARGGYTF.

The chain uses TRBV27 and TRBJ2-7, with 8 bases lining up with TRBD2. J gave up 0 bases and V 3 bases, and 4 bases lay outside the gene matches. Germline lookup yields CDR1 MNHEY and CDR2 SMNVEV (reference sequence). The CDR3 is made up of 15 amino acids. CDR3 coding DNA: TGTGCCAGCAGTTTGAGCGGGGGAGCCTCCTACGAGCAGTACTTC. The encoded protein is CASSLSGGASYEQYF.

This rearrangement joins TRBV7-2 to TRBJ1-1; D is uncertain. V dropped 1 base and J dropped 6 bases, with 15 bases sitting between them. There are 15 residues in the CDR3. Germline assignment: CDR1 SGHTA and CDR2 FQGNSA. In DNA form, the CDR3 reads TGTGCCAGCAGCTTAGGGGTTGGCGGGCAAGCTGAAGCTTTCTTT. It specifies CASSLGVGGQAEAFF.

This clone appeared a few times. CDR3 amino acids: CASSSGDVYGYTF. The CDR3 nucleotides read TGTGCCAGCAGCTCAGGGGATGTCTATGGCTACACCTTC. This rearrangement joins TRBV7-9 to TRBJ1-2; possible D gene TRBD1, 6 bases. Germline assignment: CDR1 SEHNR and CDR2 FQNEAQ (reference sequence). Trimming cost V 4 bases and J 4 bases, with 10 bases left between them. CDR3 length equals 13 residues.

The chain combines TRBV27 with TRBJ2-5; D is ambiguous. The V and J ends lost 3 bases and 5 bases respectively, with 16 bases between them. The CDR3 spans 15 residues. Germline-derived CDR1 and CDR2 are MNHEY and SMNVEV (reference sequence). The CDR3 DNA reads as TGTGCCAGCAGTTTCAGCGTTGGTAGGAAGGAGACCCAGTACTTC. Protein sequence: CASSFSVGRKETQYF.

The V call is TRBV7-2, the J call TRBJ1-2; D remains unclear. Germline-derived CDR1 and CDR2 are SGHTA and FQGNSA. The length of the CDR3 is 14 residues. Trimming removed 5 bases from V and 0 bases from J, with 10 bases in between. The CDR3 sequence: CASSRELANYGYTF. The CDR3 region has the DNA TGTGCCAGCAGCCGGGAGTTAGCTAACTATGGCTACACCTTC.

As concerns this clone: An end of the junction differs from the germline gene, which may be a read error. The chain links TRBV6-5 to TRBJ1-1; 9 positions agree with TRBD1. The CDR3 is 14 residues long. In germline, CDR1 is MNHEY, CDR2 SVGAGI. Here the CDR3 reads CASTPGQGNTEAFF. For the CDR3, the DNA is TGTGCCAGCACCCCGGGACAGGGTAATACTGAGGCTTTCTTT.

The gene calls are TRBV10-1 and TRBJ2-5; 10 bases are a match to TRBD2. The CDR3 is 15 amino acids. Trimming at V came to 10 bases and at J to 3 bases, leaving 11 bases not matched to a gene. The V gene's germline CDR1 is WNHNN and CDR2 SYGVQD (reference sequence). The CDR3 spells CAIVGSGGREETQYF. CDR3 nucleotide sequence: TGCGCCATCGTCGGTAGCGGGGGGCGAGAAGAGACCCAGTACTTC.

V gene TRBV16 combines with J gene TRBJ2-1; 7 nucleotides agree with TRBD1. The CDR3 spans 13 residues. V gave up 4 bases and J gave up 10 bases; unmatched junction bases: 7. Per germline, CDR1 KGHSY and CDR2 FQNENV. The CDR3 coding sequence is TGTGCCAGCAGCCTCTTACTGACAGGGGAGCAGTTCTTC. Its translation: CASSLLLTGEQFF.

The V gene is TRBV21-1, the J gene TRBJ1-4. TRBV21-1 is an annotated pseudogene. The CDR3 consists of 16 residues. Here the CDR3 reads CASIPSIGWVGEKLFF. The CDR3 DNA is TGTGCCAGCATCCCCTCGATCGGGTGGGTGGGTGAAAAACTGTTTTTT.

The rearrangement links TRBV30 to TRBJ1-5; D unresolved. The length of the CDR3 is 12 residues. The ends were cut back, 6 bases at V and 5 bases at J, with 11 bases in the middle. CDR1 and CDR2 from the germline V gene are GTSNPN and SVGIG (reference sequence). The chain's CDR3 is CACDGFYQPQHF. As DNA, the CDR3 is TGTGCCTGTGACGGGTTCTATCAGCCCCAGCATTTT.

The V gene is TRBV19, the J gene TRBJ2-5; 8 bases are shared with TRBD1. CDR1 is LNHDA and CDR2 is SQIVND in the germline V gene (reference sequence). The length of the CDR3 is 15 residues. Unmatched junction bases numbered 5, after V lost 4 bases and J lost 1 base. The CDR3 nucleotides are TGTGCCAGTAGTAAGGACAGGGCGTTCCAAGAGACCCAGTACTTC. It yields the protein CASSKDRAFQETQYF.

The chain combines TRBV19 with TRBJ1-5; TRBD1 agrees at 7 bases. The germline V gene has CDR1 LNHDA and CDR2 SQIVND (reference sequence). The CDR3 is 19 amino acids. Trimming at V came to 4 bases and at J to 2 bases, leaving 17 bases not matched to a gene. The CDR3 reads CASSRTGESFSGGNQPQHF. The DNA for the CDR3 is TGTGCCAGTAGTAGAACAGGGGAGTCATTCTCTGGTGGCAATCAGCCCCAGCATTTT.

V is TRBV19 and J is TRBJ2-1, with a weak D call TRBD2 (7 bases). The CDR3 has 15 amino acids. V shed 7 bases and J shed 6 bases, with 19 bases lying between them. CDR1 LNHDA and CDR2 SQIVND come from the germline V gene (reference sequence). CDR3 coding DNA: TGTGCCAGTACTCTGGAGGGGGACTACTCCAATGAGCAGTTCTTC. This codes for CASTLEGDYSNEQFF.

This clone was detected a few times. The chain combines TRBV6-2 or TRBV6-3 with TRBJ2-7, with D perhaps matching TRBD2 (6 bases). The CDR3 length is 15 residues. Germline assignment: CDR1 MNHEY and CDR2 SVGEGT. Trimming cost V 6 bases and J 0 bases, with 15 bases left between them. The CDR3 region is CASSLVGGSSYEQYF. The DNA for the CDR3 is TGTGCCAGCAGCCTCGTTGGGGGGAGCTCCTACGAGCAGTACTTC.

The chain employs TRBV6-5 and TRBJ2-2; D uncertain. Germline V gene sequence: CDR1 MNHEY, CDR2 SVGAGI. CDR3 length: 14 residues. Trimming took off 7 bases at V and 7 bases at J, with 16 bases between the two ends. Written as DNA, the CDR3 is TGTGCCAGCACCCCCGACGCGGTGGTCGGGGAGCTGTTTTTT. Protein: CASTPDAVVGELFF.

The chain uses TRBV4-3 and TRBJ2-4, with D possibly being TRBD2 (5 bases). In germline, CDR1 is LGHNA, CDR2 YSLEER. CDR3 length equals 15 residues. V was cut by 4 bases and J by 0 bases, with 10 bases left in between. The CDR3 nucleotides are TGCGCCAGCAGCCCCCTGGCGGGAGCCAAAAACATTCAGTACTTC. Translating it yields CASSPLAGAKNIQYF.

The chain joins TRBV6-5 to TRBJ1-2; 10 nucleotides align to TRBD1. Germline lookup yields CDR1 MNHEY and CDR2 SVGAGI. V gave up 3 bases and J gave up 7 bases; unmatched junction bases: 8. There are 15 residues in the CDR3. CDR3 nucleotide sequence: TGTGCCAGCAGTTATGTGGACAGGGGGACGGCTGGCTACACCTTC. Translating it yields CASSYVDRGTAGYTF.

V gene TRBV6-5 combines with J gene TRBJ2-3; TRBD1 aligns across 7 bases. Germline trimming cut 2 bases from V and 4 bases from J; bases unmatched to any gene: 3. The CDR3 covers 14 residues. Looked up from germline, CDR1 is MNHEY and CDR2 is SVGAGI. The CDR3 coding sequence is TGTGCCAGCAGTTACGAGGACAGGTCAGATACGCAGTATTTT. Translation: CASSYEDRSDTQYF.

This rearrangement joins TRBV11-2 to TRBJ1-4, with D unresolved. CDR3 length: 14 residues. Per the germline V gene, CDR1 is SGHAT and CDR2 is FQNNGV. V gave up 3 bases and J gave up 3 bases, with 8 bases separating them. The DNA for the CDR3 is TGTGCCAGCAGCTTGTTAAGCCCTAATGAAAAACTGTTTTTT. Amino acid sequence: CASSLLSPNEKLFF.

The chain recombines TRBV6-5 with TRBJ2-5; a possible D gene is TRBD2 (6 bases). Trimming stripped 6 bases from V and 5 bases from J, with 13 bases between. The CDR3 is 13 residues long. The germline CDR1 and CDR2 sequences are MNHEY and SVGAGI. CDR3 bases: TGTGCCAGCAGACTAGCAGTTAGGGAGACCCAGTACTTC. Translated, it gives CASRLAVRETQYF.